The 28 T cell receptor beta chains reported below all come from one sample, sequenced in a study of technical replicates of blood from a few donors. The repertoire was sequenced with immunoSEQ multiplex PCR; TCRdb's copy has only in-frame clones and lacks some. The data hold 55,000 to 80,000 clones, with 89% observed a single time. Sequencing was performed on PBMCs. These receptors all stem from a human donor in good health. Some clones in this sample may be carry-over from other donors' samples.

This chain connects TRBV20-1 to TRBJ1-2; no reliable D call. The germline V and J ends were trimmed by 0 bases and 6 bases, with 5 bases remaining between them. The CDR3 extends over 11 amino acids. Germline CDR1 is DFQATT and CDR2 is SNEGSKA (reference sequence). CDR3: CSARDSNGYTF. As DNA, the CDR3 is TGCAGTGCTAGAGATTCAAATGGCTACACCTTC.

V and J are TRBV7-9 and TRBJ2-5; 7 bases are shared with TRBD2. Germline CDR1 is SEHNR and CDR2 is FQNEAQ (reference sequence). Germline trimming cut 3 bases from V and 0 bases from J; bases unmatched to any gene: 1. The CDR3 is made up of 14 amino acids. CDR3 sequence: CASSFGRYQETQYF. CDR3 bases: TGTGCCAGCAGCTTCGGGAGGTACCAAGAGACCCAGTACTTC.

The chain has TRBV11-2 and TRBJ1-6; D unclear. In germline, CDR1 is SGHAT, CDR2 FQNNGV. This CDR3 is 16 amino acids long. The ends were cut back, 5 bases at V and 10 bases at J, with 21 bases in the middle. The CDR3 bases are TGTGCCAGCAGCGCTGGCCATGGCAGGTCGGCCTCACCCCTCCACTTT. Its translation is CASSAGHGRSASPLHF.

This clone showed up just once. The CDR3 sequence: CASSLGTLQETQYF. The CDR3 nucleotides read TGTGCCAGCAGTTTAGGGACACTTCAAGAGACCCAGTACTTC. This chain joins TRBV6-5 and TRBJ2-5, with a weak D call TRBD1 (6 bases). CDR1 and CDR2 from the germline V gene are MNHEY and SVGAGI. This CDR3 is built from 14 residues. The V gene lost 4 bases and the J gene lost 2 bases, with 11 bases spanning the gap.

This chain uses TRBV5-1 with TRBJ2-3; 8 bases match TRBD1. CDR1 is SGHRS and CDR2 is YFSETQ in the germline V gene. V shed 0 bases and J 4 bases; nucleotides not matched to a gene: 7. This CDR3 spans 16 amino acids. The CDR3 coding sequence is TGCGCCAGCAGCTTGGGGACAGGGTTTCGGGCAGATACGCAGTATTTT. It encodes CASSLGTGFRADTQYF.

The CDR3 reads CASSPGTQDRGLREQYF. CDR3 sequence (DNA): TGCGCCAGCAGCCCAGGAACCCAGGACAGGGGGCTTCGCGAGCAGTACTTC. This sequence joins TRBV5-1 and TRBJ2-7; 11 bases align to TRBD1. Per the germline V gene, CDR1 is SGHRS and CDR2 is YFSETQ. Trimming at V came to 4 bases and at J to 6 bases, leaving 15 bases not matched to a gene. The CDR3 has 17 residues.

The rearrangement uses TRBV5-1 and TRBJ1-1; TRBD1 agrees at 10 bases. Trimming removed 4 bases from V and 5 bases from J; junction bases left unmatched: 5. The germline gives CDR1 SGHRS, CDR2 YFSETQ. The CDR3 length is 14 residues. The CDR3 reads CASSPGTGVTEAFF. DNA of the CDR3: TGCGCCAGCAGCCCAGGGACAGGGGTGACTGAAGCTTTCTTT.

The chain has TRBV2 and TRBJ1-1; the match to TRBD1 covers 8 bases. The CDR3 is 14 residues long. CDR1 SNHLY and CDR2 FYNNEI come from the germline V gene. V shed 6 bases, J shed 11 bases, and the junction held 14 bases outside the gene matches. The CDR3: CASRERVRGLGAFF. In DNA, the CDR3 is TGTGCCAGCAGAGAGAGGGTCAGGGGGCTTGGGGCTTTCTTT. Using reference TRBV2 and TRBJ1-1 for the parts outside the CDR3, the full variable domain is EPEVTQTPSHQVTQMGQEVILRCVPISNHLYFYWYRQILGQKVEFLVSFYNNEISEKSEIFDDQFSVERPDGSNFTLKIRSTKLEDSAMYFCASRERVRGLGAFFGQGTRLTVV.

This clone was observed a few times. The chain has TRBV4-3 and TRBJ2-3, with 12 bases identical to TRBD2. V gave up 0 bases and J gave up 4 bases; unmatched junction bases: 2. Germline values: CDR1 LGHNA, CDR2 YSLEER. The CDR3 runs to 16 residues. CDR3 in DNA: TGCGCCAGCAGCCAAGACCTAGCGGGGGGGCCAGATACGCAGTATTTT. It specifies CASSQDLAGGPDTQYF.

Only one count was recorded for this clone. The chain couples TRBV27 to TRBJ2-5; 7 bases align to TRBD1. The CDR3 sequence is 16 residues long. Germline V gene lookup returns CDR1 MNHEY and CDR2 SMNVEV (reference sequence). V trimming: 6 bases; J trimming: 5 bases; junction bases outside the gene matches: 15. CDR3 nucleotide sequence: TGTGCCAGCAGAGAATTGAGGGGACCCAGGGGGGAGACCCAGTACTTC. As protein: CASRELRGPRGETQYF.

The V and J genes are TRBV4-2 and TRBJ2-1, with 10 bases aligning to TRBD2. Trimming at V came to 1 base and at J to 12 bases, leaving 9 bases not matched to a gene. From germline, CDR1 is LGHNA and CDR2 YNFKEQ. The CDR3 is made up of 15 amino acids. The CDR3 region is CASSQGPGTSVTQFF. The CDR3 DNA sequence: TGTGCCAGCAGCCAAGGTCCCGGGACTAGCGTGACGCAGTTCTTC.

The CDR3 protein is CASSFQAGVQETQYF. The CDR3 DNA is TGTGCCAGCAGTTTCCAGGCCGGGGTCCAAGAGACCCAGTACTTC. This chain connects TRBV27 to TRBJ2-5; tentative D call: TRBD2 (5 bases). The V end was cut by 3 bases, the J end by 1 base, with 12 bases between. CDR3 size: 15 residues. Germline lookup yields CDR1 MNHEY and CDR2 SMNVEV (reference sequence).

This clone was counted once. The chain links TRBV6-6 to TRBJ1-5; 7 bases are shared with TRBD1. This CDR3 region has 14 residues. The germline gives CDR1 MNHNY, CDR2 SVGAGI (reference sequence). V shed 8 bases, J shed 0 bases, and the junction held 4 bases outside the gene matches. The CDR3 here is CASEQGISNQPQHF. In DNA form, the CDR3 reads TGTGCCAGCGAACAGGGGATTAGCAATCAGCCCCAGCATTTT.

This clone was observed once. CDR3 protein: CASTWTSGFSGELFF. The CDR3 bases are TGTGCCAGCACGTGGACTAGCGGTTTCAGCGGGGAGCTGTTTTTT. The genes are TRBV6-5 and TRBJ2-2; TRBD2 matches at 10 bases. Germline V gene data show CDR1 as MNHEY and CDR2 as SVGAGI. CDR3 length: 15 amino acids. V shed 7 bases, J shed 7 bases, and the junction held 9 bases outside the gene matches.

This chain uses TRBV18 with TRBJ2-5; D ambiguous. This CDR3 has 12 residues. Between the trimmed V and J ends, which lost 0 bases and 4 bases, there was a span of 3 bases. Germline loops: CDR1 KGHSH, CDR2 LQKENI. The CDR3 loop reads CASSPPAETQYF. Written as DNA, the CDR3 is TGTGCCAGCTCACCACCGGCAGAGACCCAGTACTTC.

The genes are TRBV9 and TRBJ2-2, with 7 bases that match TRBD2. V lost 3 bases, J lost 5 bases, and 4 bases stayed unmatched. Germline CDR1 and CDR2: SGDLS and YYNGEE. The CDR3 loop spans 14 amino acids. The CDR3 region has the DNA TGTGCCAGCAGCGCGGGAGGATGGACCGGGGAGCTGTTTTTT. Translated, it gives CASSAGGWTGELFF.

The chain carries TRBV11-2 and TRBJ1-5; maybe TRBD1 (6 bases). The germline V gene has CDR1 SGHAT and CDR2 FQNNGV. The V end was cut by 0 bases, the J end by 1 base, with 10 bases between. The length of the CDR3 is 16 residues. The CDR3, as DNA: TGTGCCAGCAGCTTAGAAGGGGGGGGCAGCAATCAGCCCCAGCATTTT. This codes for CASSLEGGGSNQPQHF.

This sequence joins TRBV5-4 and TRBJ1-2; 10 positions match TRBD1. The trim removed 0 bases at V and 7 bases at J, leaving 6 bases unmatched. The CDR3 covers 15 residues. Germline loops: CDR1 SGHNT, CDR2 YYREEE (reference sequence). This CDR3 is CASSLAAGTGVGYTF. DNA of the CDR3: TGTGCCAGCAGCTTGGCCGCGGGGACAGGGGTTGGCTACACCTTC.

This clone was seen once. The chain has TRBV30 and TRBJ2-2; 8 nucleotides agree with TRBD2. This CDR3 comprises 14 residues. Germline values: CDR1 GTSNPN, CDR2 SVGIG (reference sequence). J lost 6 bases, V lost 0 bases, and 3 bases had no gene match. DNA for the CDR3: TGTGCCTGGAGTGTACTAGCGGCCTCCGGGGAGCTGTTTTTT. It specifies CAWSVLAASGELFF.

This chain connects TRBV15 to TRBJ1-6, with D unclear. With 0 bases removed from V and 3 bases from J, the gap between germline ends came to 18 bases. Germline values: CDR1 LNHNV, CDR2 YYDKDF (reference sequence). The CDR3 covers 19 residues. CDR3 in amino acids: CATSRDSPSLSLYNSPLHF. The CDR3 DNA is TGTGCCACCAGCAGAGATAGTCCTAGCCTCAGCCTCTATAATTCACCCCTCCACTTT.

CDR3 bases: TGTGCCAGCTCACCCGGACCAACCCGGCGGGATGGCTACACCTTC. It specifies CASSPGPTRRDGYTF. This chain joins TRBV18 and TRBJ1-2, with D unresolved. Trimming left V 3 bases short and J 6 bases short, with 17 bases between. This CDR3 comprises 15 residues. The germline gives CDR1 KGHSH, CDR2 LQKENI.

This clone was detected a few times. The rearrangement uses TRBV9 and TRBJ1-1; D may be TRBD1 (5 bases). Germline V CDR1 and CDR2: SGDLS, YYNGEE. CDR3 length equals 13 residues. Trimming removed 0 bases from V and 4 bases from J, with 7 bases in between. DNA of the CDR3: TGTGCCAGCAGCGTAGCCCAGGGCACTGAAGCTTTCTTT. Translation gives CASSVAQGTEAFF.

The chain uses TRBV21-1 and TRBJ1-1. TRBV21-1 is a pseudogene locus. The CDR3 has 14 residues. For the CDR3, the DNA is TGTGCCAGCAGCAAAGGGGAGGGAGGGACTGAAGCTTTCTTT. Translation: CASSKGEGGTEAFF.

The V gene is TRBV30, the J gene TRBJ2-1, with 10 bases that match TRBD2. J was trimmed by 6 bases and V by 0 bases; bases with no gene match: 5. Per the germline V gene, CDR1 is GTSNPN and CDR2 is SVGIG (reference sequence). This CDR3 region has 15 residues. The CDR3 loop is CAWSVGLAGVNEQFF. The CDR3 nucleotides read TGTGCCTGGAGTGTGGGTCTAGCGGGAGTCAATGAGCAGTTCTTC.

The rearrangement uses TRBV7-6 and TRBJ1-4; 7 nucleotides match TRBD1. The germline V gene encodes CDR1 SGHVS and CDR2 FNYEAQ. V lost 5 bases and J lost 7; bases outside the gene matches: 4. The CDR3 covers 13 residues. The CDR3 protein is CASSQHRGEKLFF. The CDR3 DNA sequence: TGTGCCAGCAGCCAACACAGGGGTGAAAAACTGTTTTTT.

The chain links TRBV5-1 to TRBJ1-1; TRBD1 is a possible D gene (6 bases). The germline V and J ends were trimmed by 1 base and 7 bases, with 17 bases remaining between them. The CDR3 runs to 15 residues. CDR1 is SGHRS and CDR2 is YFSETQ in the germline V gene. This chain's CDR3 is CASSLQGRGVNEAFF. CDR3 sequence (DNA): TGCGCCAGCAGCTTGCAGGGGCGCGGTGTCAATGAAGCTTTCTTT.

The chain combines TRBV5-1 with TRBJ2-1; D is possibly TRBD2 (5 bases). This CDR3 contains 15 residues. The V gene lost 4 bases and the J gene lost 0 bases, with 11 bases spanning the gap. Germline V CDR1 and CDR2: SGHRS, YFSETQ. CDR3 in DNA: TGCGCCAGCAGCATTGCGGGTAGCTCCTACAATGAGCAGTTCTTC. Translation: CASSIAGSSYNEQFF.

V usage is TRBV19 and J usage is TRBJ2-7; 7 nucleotides match TRBD1. Germline CDR1 is LNHDA and CDR2 is SQIVND (reference sequence). The CDR3 loop spans 14 amino acids. V dropped 1 base and J dropped 5; count of bases not matched to a gene: 5. The CDR3 coding sequence is TGTGCCAGTAGTATAGTTCCAGGGGGAGACGAGCAGTACTTC. Residues: CASSIVPGGDEQYF.